This T cell receptor beta chain originates from a study of blood T cells in healthy people across ages. CDR3 length equals 14 residues. In germline, CDR1 is SGHTA, CDR2 FQGNSA. General study findings and limits: Expanded clonotype changes were possibly confounded by unknown donor CMV status. Estimates based on one million T cells were treated as lower bounds.

A J-beta primer mix and a sample-barcoded 5' primer were used in a second PCR of roughly 6 to 11 cycles. TCRdb processed the 5' RACE reads anew with MiXCR; each CDR3 protein has one entry. The sample lists over 1,500,000 distinct CDR3 sequences, 30% to 40% occurring once. For this clonotype: Its antigen is not identified.

This clonotype was obtained from a human donor in good health. Input material: blood. V usage is TRBV7-2 and J usage is TRBJ2-7; unclear D gene. The J call is uncertain, as TRBJ2-5 better fits the DNA end. The CDR3 bases are TGTGCCAGCAGCTCTCGGACCTCACATGGGACCCAGTACTTC. Translating gives CASSSRTSHGTQYF.